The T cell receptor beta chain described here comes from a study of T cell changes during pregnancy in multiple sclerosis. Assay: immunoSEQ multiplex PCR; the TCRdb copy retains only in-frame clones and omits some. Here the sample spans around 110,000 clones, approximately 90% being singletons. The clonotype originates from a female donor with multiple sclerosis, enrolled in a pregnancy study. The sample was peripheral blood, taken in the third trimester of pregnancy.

CDR3 in DNA: TGTGCCAGCAGGGCGACCGGGGGAAACTTCTACGAGCAGTACTTC. Translating it yields CASRATGGNFYEQYF. The chain combines TRBV6-1 with TRBJ2-7; maybe TRBD2 (6 bases). Per the germline V gene, CDR1 is MNHNS and CDR2 is SASEGT. The V end lost 6 bases, the J end lost 3 bases, and 18 bases lay between the germline ends. This CDR3 contains 15 residues.